This T cell receptor (beta chain) was captured in a study of metastatic and nonmetastatic thyroid tumors. As for the study in general: Thyroid patients, malignant and benign, had repertoires compared across blood and tumor or nodule tissue. Study conclusions and caveats: TCR beta diversity was reportedly significantly higher in malignant thyroid tumors than benign nodules, in blood and tumor.

Original data processing: Clinicopathological groups differed in CDR3, with these differences serving to build a distant-metastasis classifier for papillary thyroid cancer. TCRdb re-analyzed the PCR reads through MiXCR. These V and J calls rely on TCRdb rather than the paper's analysis. This sample has under 15,000 clones, with 23% found just once. The CDR3 is made up of 13 amino acids. The germline CDR1 and CDR2 sequences are SGHRS and YFSETQ. V was clipped by 5 bases and J by 7 bases, with 16 bases between them. Details on this clone: Antigen specificity is unknown.

No treatment had been given to any patient before thyroid surgery. The sample was blood. This chain uses TRBV5-1 with TRBJ2-7, with a tentative D call TRBD2 (7 bases). This receptor was identified in a female donor with papillary thyroid cancer or a benign thyroid nodule (not recorded which). Some clones in this sample may be carry-over from other donors' samples. CDR3 DNA: TGCGCCAGCAGGCCGGGGGGCAATAGGGAGCAGTACTTC. Protein product: CASRPGGNREQYF.